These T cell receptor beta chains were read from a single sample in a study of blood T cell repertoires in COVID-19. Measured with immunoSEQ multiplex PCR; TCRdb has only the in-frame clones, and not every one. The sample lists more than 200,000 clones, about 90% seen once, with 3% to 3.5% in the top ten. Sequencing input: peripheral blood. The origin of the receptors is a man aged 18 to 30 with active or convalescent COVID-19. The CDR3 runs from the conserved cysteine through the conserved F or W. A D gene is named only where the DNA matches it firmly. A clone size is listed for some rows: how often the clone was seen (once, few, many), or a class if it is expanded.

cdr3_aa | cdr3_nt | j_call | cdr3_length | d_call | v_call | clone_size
CASRIQGARYGGYTF | TGTGCCAGCAGAATCCAGGGGGCGCGGTACGGTGGCTACACCTTC | TRBJ1-2 | 15 | TRBD1 | TRBV2 | NA
CASSLQGGMETQYF | TGTGCCAGCAGCTTACAGGGAGGTATGGAGACCCAGTACTTC | TRBJ2-5 | 14 | NA | TRBV7-2 | NA
CASSFETRTEAFF | TGTGCCAGCAGTTTTGAAACGAGGACTGAAGCTTTCTTT | TRBJ1-1 | 13 | NA | TRBV27 | NA
CAWSRRDPNYGYTF | TGTGCCTGGAGTCGCCGGGATCCTAACTATGGCTACACCTTC | TRBJ1-2 | 14 | NA | TRBV30 | NA
CASSLNSGSYEQYF | TGCGCCAGCAGCTTAAATAGCGGGAGCTACGAGCAGTACTTC | TRBJ2-7 | 14 | TRBD2 | TRBV5-1 | NA
CASRGGGPGYEQYF | TGTGCCAGCAGGGGGGGAGGGCCAGGCTACGAGCAGTACTTC | TRBJ2-7 | 14 | TRBD2 | TRBV11-2 | NA
CASSLDRGVTFF | TGTGCCAGCAGCCTCGACAGGGGGGTAACTTTCTTT | TRBJ1-1 | 12 | TRBD1 | TRBV28 | NA
CASSEDLAGSTDTQYF | TGTGCCAGCAGTGAAGATCTAGCGGGGAGCACAGATACGCAGTATTTT | TRBJ2-3 | 16 | TRBD2 | TRBV25-1 | NA
CASSRGGYTGELFF | TGTGCCAGCAGCCGGGGGGGATACACCGGGGAGCTGTTTTTT | TRBJ2-2 | 14 | TRBD2 | TRBV7-2 | NA
CATSPSGREHNEQFF | TGTGCCACCAGTCCTAGCGGGAGAGAGCACAATGAGCAGTTCTTC | TRBJ2-1 | 15 | TRBD2 | TRBV24-1 | NA
CASSSRRNTEAFF | TGTGCCAGCAGCTCGCGGCGGAACACTGAAGCTTTCTTT | TRBJ1-1 | 13 | NA | TRBV11-2 | NA
CASNLGTGARGGQPQHF | TGTGCCAGTAACCTCGGGACAGGGGCTAGGGGAGGTCAGCCCCAGCATTTT | TRBJ1-5 | 17 | TRBD1 | TRBV19 | NA
CASSFGGQGTTTNEKLFF | TGCGCCAGCAGCTTCGGGGGACAGGGTACTACAACTAATGAAAAACTGTTTTTT | TRBJ1-4 | 18 | TRBD1 | TRBV5-1 | NA
CASSFGTSGGIYNEQFF | TGTGCCAGCAGCTTTGGTACTAGCGGGGGGATCTACAATGAGCAGTTCTTC | TRBJ2-1 | 17 | TRBD2 | TRBV5-6 | NA
CASSTRVATNEKLFF | TGTGCCAGTAGTACCAGGGTAGCAACTAATGAAAAACTGTTTTTT | TRBJ1-4 | 15 | NA | TRBV19 | NA
CASSSDRYNSPLHF | TGTGCCAGCAGCTCCGACAGATATAATTCACCCCTCCACTTT | TRBJ1-6 | 14 | NA | TRBV28 | NA
CASSLEGAGNEQYF | TGCGCCAGCAGCTTGGAGGGGGCGGGTAACGAGCAGTACTTC | TRBJ2-7 | 14 | TRBD1 | TRBV5-1 | NA
CASSPTVNYGYTF | TGTGCCAGCAGTCCGACAGTGAACTATGGCTACACCTTC | TRBJ1-2 | 13 | NA | TRBV11-2 | NA
CASSVRDGGQNSPLHF | TGTGCCAGCAGCGTTAGAGACGGAGGGCAAAATTCACCCCTCCACTTT | TRBJ1-6 | 16 | NA | TRBV9 | few
CASSPQTGDRYNEQFF | TGTGCCAGCTCCCCGCAGACAGGGGATAGGTACAATGAGCAGTTCTTC | TRBJ2-1 | 16 | TRBD1 | TRBV18 | few
CASSLSWGVETQYF | TGTGCCAGCAGTTTATCGTGGGGAGTAGAGACCCAGTACTTC | TRBJ2-5 | 14 | NA | TRBV27 | NA
CASSSTEFGYNEQFF | TGTGCCAGCAGTTCGACGGAGTTTGGGTACAATGAGCAGTTCTTC | TRBJ2-1 | 15 | NA | TRBV27 | NA
CASSSSGGPYGYTF | TGTGCCAGCAGCTCCTCTGGCGGCCCCTATGGCTACACCTTC | TRBJ1-2 | 14 | NA | TRBV11-2 | once
CASSDPEVYSNQPQHF | TGTGCCAGCAGTGACCCAGAAGTTTATAGCAATCAGCCCCAGCATTTT | TRBJ1-5 | 16 | NA | TRBV6-1 | NA
CASRRGATTDTQYF | TGTGCCAGCCGACGGGGGGCGACCACAGATACGCAGTATTTT | TRBJ2-3 | 14 | NA | TRBV3-1/TRBV3-2 | once
CASSVDVIRGLHNEQFF | TGTGCCAGCAGCGTAGATGTTATTAGGGGGTTGCACAATGAGCAGTTCTTC | TRBJ2-1 | 17 | NA | TRBV9 | NA
CATAGTEYGYTF | TGTGCCACAGCCGGGACAGAATATGGCTACACCTTC | TRBJ1-2 | 12 | TRBD1 | TRBV25-1 | few
CASSLWSGRGEYF | TGTGCCAGCAGCTTATGGTCCGGGCGGGGGGAGTATTTT | TRBJ2-3 | 13 | TRBD2 | TRBV7-2 | NA
CATNGQGGTEQFF | TGTGCCACTAATGGACAGGGGGGGACGGAGCAGTTCTTC | TRBJ2-1 | 13 | TRBD1 | TRBV19 | NA
CASSTRDRGLNEQYF | TGTGCCAGCAGTACCCGGGACAGGGGGCTTAACGAGCAGTACTTC | TRBJ2-7 | 15 | TRBD1 | TRBV6-2/TRBV6-3 | NA
CASSQTGLTEELFF | TGTGCCAGCAGCCAGACAGGCCTTACTGAGGAACTGTTTTTT | TRBJ1-4 | 14 | NA | TRBV28 | NA
CASSPLSGGDTEAFF | TGTGCCAGCAGCCCCCTCAGCGGAGGGGACACTGAAGCTTTCTTT | TRBJ1-1 | 15 | NA | TRBV7-2 | NA